This T cell receptor (beta chain) was retrieved from a study of T cells in Graves' hyperthyroidism and ophthalmopathy. This CDR3 is 16 amino acids long. In germline, CDR1 is SEHNR, CDR2 FQNEAQ (reference sequence). V was pared by 7 bases and J by 2 bases, with 20 bases between. The study, taken as a whole, reports: Most clonotypes that expanded in the thyroid above 0.001 also showed up in blood. Researchers report that a 13 V-J model separated ophthalmopathy from stable hyperthyroidism.

There were TCR beta CDR3 regions amplified from RNA transcripts. An initial round of RT-PCR targeting the TCR CDR3 relied on the HTBI primer set. Each CDR3 protein gets one entry after TCRdb re-called the multiplex PCR reads with MiXCR. The table includes 480,000 or so distinct CDR3 sequences, 46% detected once. This clonotype has just a few counts. Its antigen is not known. This receptor was identified in an adult woman with Graves' disease, either hyperthyroidism or ophthalmopathy (not recorded which). Sequenced input: peripheral blood or thyroid tissue (not recorded which). The chain is built from TRBV7-9 and TRBJ2-5, with D perhaps matching TRBD2 (7 bases). The CDR3 coding sequence is TGTGCCAGCAACCCTCCCCCGGGGGGCACGCAAGAGACCCAGTACTTC. Protein product: CASNPPPGGTQETQYF.